This TCR beta chain was identified during a study of blood T cell repertoires in COVID-19 (dated by TCRdb to the early 2020s). The study in broad terms: The collaborator samples originated in the United States, Italy and Spain and spanned the acute and convalescent phases of COVID-19. The sample metadata nearly always contained a de-identified subject ID, COVID-19 status, age in years and sex. The prospective study material was composed of cDNA or gDNA derived from T cells, B-cell-depleted T cells, or PBMCs. The dataset comprised deeply sampled blood TCRbeta repertoires from subjects exposed to, actively infected with, or recovered from COVID-19. Where available, HLA class I and class II types were taken from metadata supplied by the sample provider and were not determined by assay-based typing. The samples were drawn from the first 160 participants of the ongoing ImmuneRACE study and from 1,254 subjects provided by 6 global collaborators. A freely available public database, intended as a resource for researchers studying the immune response to SARS-CoV-2, is where the repertoires were released.

Via the germline V gene (reference sequence), CDR1 is LGHDT and CDR2 YNNKEL. Including cysteine and phenylalanine, the CDR3 has 13 amino acids. Only the CDR3 DNA is retained, 39 bases long and in frame from the first base. The V and J ends are trimmed by 4 bases and 1 base, leaving 7 bases between them. Summary of the overall study and its limitations: The amount of clinical and demographic metadata varied by source and participant and was provided uncurated.

The immunoSEQ Assay, a bias-controlled multiplex PCR, was used to amplify TCRbeta CDR3 regions from genomic DNA. The study's processing was this. Nucleated cell counts per sample were estimated from amplification of reference gene primers within the assay. Sequence reads were collapsed and filtered to measure the absolute abundance of every unique TCRbeta CDR3 rearrangement. For each sample, productive Simpson clonality was calculated as the square root of Simpson's diversity index over productive rearrangements. The source is immuneACCESS, and TCRdb retained only in-frame sequences with V and J called. Part of the clones is not carried over; for the studies checked, unresolved V genes explain less than half of this, and the remainder is unexplained. Clonal size and the V and J genes are those of that table, whereas D and trimming came from the DNA. This sample comprises roughly 300,000 clones, 83% of them detected only once. Over 9% of the sample is taken by the ten largest.

Of note for this clone: The antigen it binds to is not known. No quality values exist for individual bases; no much larger clone is one base distant.

Another Seattle source contributed samples from volunteer blood donors who had recovered from COVID-19. Whole blood was collected in K2EDTA tubes by collaborating institutions according to the institutions' own protocols. For TCRbeta analysis, collaborators shipped samples in one of three forms: frozen whole blood, isolated PBMCs, or DNA extracted from either of those sample types. The sequenced sample was peripheral blood. The V and J segments used are TRBV3-1 (or the pseudogene TRBV3-2) and TRBJ1-1; the D gene cannot be resolved reliably. This receptor was identified in a woman aged 50 to 65 who had recovered from COVID-19. The CDR3 has the sequence CASSPRQNTEAFF. The bases read TGTGCCAGCAGCCCCCGACAGAACACTGAAGCTTTCTTT.